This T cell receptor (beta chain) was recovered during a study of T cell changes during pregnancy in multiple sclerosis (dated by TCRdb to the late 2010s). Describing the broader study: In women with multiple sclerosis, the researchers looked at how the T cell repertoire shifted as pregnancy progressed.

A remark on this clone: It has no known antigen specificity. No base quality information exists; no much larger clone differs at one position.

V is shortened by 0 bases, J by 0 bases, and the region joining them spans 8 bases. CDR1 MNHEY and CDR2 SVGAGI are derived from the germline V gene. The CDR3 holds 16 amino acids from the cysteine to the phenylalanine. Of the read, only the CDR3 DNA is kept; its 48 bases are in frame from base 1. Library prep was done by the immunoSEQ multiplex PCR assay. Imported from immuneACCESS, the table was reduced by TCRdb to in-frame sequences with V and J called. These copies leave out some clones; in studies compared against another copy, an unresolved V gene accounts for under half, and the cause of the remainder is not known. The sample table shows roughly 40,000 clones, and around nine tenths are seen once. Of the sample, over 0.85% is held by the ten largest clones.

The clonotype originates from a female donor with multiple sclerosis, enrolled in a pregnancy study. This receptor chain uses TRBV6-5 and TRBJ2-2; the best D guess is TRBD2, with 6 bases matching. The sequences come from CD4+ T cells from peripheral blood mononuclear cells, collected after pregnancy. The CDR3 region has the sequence CASSYSSGTNTGELFF. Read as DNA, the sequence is TGTGCCAGCAGTTACTCTAGCGGTACGAACACCGGGGAGCTGTTTTTT.